The 20 T cell receptor beta chains below were found in one sample sequenced in a study of beta chain features in type 1 diabetes. Since all of the isolated RNA was reverse transcribed, expressed TCRB transcripts were what got sequenced. The method was immunoSEQ multiplex PCR; TCRdb's version includes in-frame clones alone and lacks a portion of them. The sample has hundreds of thousands of clones; approximately 15% are singletons. Sequencing was performed on naive CD4+ T cells from blood. These receptors were collected from a man under 40 in good health.

The V and J genes are TRBV5-1 and TRBJ2-5; D is unresolved. Trimming took off 4 bases at V and 0 bases at J, with 4 bases between the two ends. The CDR3 consists of 12 residues. The germline gives CDR1 SGHRS, CDR2 YFSETQ. As DNA, the CDR3 is TGCGCCAGCAGCCGGTACCAAGAGACCCAGTACTTC. Translating gives CASSRYQETQYF.

This clone was seen a handful of times. The rearrangement uses TRBV19 and TRBJ1-5; unclear D gene. The germline CDR1 and CDR2 sequences are LNHDA and SQIVND (reference sequence). V was pared by 8 bases and J by 5 bases, with 13 bases between. There are 13 residues in the CDR3. The CDR3 loop reads CASVNRADQPQHF. In nucleotides, the CDR3 is TGTGCCAGTGTTAACCGGGCCGATCAGCCCCAGCATTTT.

This clone was counted only a few times. This chain links TRBV11-2 with TRBJ1-1; D may be TRBD1 (6 bases). The ends were cut back, 5 bases at V and 6 bases at J, with 19 bases in the middle. This CDR3 is built from 15 residues. CDR1 is SGHAT and CDR2 is FQNNGV in the germline V gene. CDR3 sequence reads: CASSNYHDGQSEAFF. The DNA of the CDR3 is TGTGCCAGCAGCAATTACCACGACGGACAGTCTGAAGCTTTCTTT. Full variable domain (missing parts from reference TRBV11-2 and TRBJ1-1): EAGVAQSPRYKIIEKRQSVAFWCNPISGHATLYWYQQILGQGPKLLIQFQNNGVVDDSQLPKDRFSAERLKGVDSTLKIQPAKLEDSAVYLCASSNYHDGQSEAFFGQGTRLTVV.

Remarks on this clone: Distinct nucleotide sequences in the sample also encode this CDR3. V is TRBV12-5 and J is TRBJ2-3, with a tentative D call TRBD2 (5 bases). The CDR3 spans 12 residues. Per germline, CDR1 LGHNT and CDR2 FRNRAP. Trimming pared 6 bases from V and 4 bases from J, leaving 8 bases between. The DNA for the CDR3 is TGTGCTAGTGGGCTGGAGGCAGATACGCAGTATTTT. This translates into CASGLEADTQYF. The full variable domain, completed using reference TRBV12-5 and TRBJ2-3, is DARVTQTPRHKVTEMGQEVTMRCQPILGHNTVFWYRQTMMQGLELLAYFRNRAPLDDSGMPKDRFSAEMPDATLATLKIQPSEPRDSAVYFCASGLEADTQYFGPGTRLTVL.

This clone was found a few times. The V call is TRBV29-1, the J call TRBJ2-5; no clear D. V was trimmed by 6 bases and J by 4 bases, leaving 12 bases between them. Germline V gene lookup returns CDR1 SQVTM and CDR2 ANQGSEA. CDR3 size: 12 residues. The CDR3 loop reads CSVAPHPETQYF. The CDR3 DNA reads as TGCAGCGTCGCCCCGCATCCAGAGACCCAGTACTTC. Filled out from reference TRBV29-1 and TRBJ2-5, the complete variable domain reads SAVISQKPSRDICQRGTSLTIQCQVDSQVTMMFWYRQQPGQSLTLIATANQGSEATYESGFVIDKFPISRPNLTFSTLTVSNMSPEDSSIYLCSVAPHPETQYFGPGTRLLVL.

To note about this clone: One end of the junction fails to match germline, which may point to a read error. This chain uses TRBV7-2 with TRBJ2-7, with 12 bases identical to TRBD2. The CDR3 has 15 residues. CDR1 SGHTA and CDR2 FQGNSA come from the germline V gene. The CDR3 spells CASSAGLAGLPSENF. The CDR3 nucleotides read TGTGCCAGCAGCGCAGGACTAGCGGGGCTCCCCAGTGAGAACTTC.

This clone was observed a few times. The rearrangement links TRBV2 to TRBJ2-3; 9 bases align to TRBD1. Trimming removed 8 bases from V and 6 bases from J; junction bases left unmatched: 6. This CDR3 has 13 residues. Germline V lookup: CDR1 SNHLY, CDR2 FYNNEI. The CDR3 reads CASHRGRIDTQYF. As DNA, the CDR3 is TGTGCCAGCCACAGGGGGCGCATTGATACGCAGTATTTT.

This clone was seen only a few times. This chain uses TRBV7-7 with TRBJ2-1; a possible D gene is TRBD1 (6 bases). The V and J ends lost 5 bases and 9 bases respectively, with 17 bases between them. This CDR3 spans 14 amino acids. Germline V gene data show CDR1 as SSHAT and CDR2 as FNYEAQ (reference sequence). The CDR3 protein is CASSPLGQPSEQFF. Written as DNA, the CDR3 is TGTGCCAGCAGCCCCCTTGGACAGCCCAGTGAGCAGTTCTTC.

This chain connects TRBV5-1 to TRBJ2-1; D ambiguous. Germline V lookup: CDR1 SGHRS, CDR2 YFSETQ. Trimming took off 0 bases at V and 9 bases at J, with 7 bases between the two ends. There are 12 residues in the CDR3. In DNA, the CDR3 is TGCGCCAGCAGCTTGGACCCGGGTGAGCAGTTCTTC. Amino acid sequence: CASSLDPGEQFF.

The chain has TRBV7-4 and TRBJ2-7; 7 bases agree with TRBD1. Trimming removed 1 base from V and 5 bases from J; junction bases left unmatched: 5. The CDR3 totals 14 residues. The germline gives CDR1 SGHVT, CDR2 SQSDAQ. CDR3 bases: TGTGCCAGCAGCTTAGGGGACAGCCAAAACGAGCAGTACGTC. Translated, it gives CASSLGDSQNEQYV.

In its sample, this clone was seen a few times. The chain uses TRBV5-4 and TRBJ2-1; D is ambiguous. V dropped 2 bases and J dropped 1 base, with 7 bases sitting between them. Germline V gene sequence: CDR1 SGHNT, CDR2 YYREEE (reference sequence). The length of the CDR3 is 14 residues. Here the CDR3 DNA reads TGTGCCAGCAGCTTCCGGCGGTCCTACAATGAGCAGTTCTTC. Residues: CASSFRRSYNEQFF.

The CDR3 sequence is CAWSVRLAGTGELFF. In DNA form, the CDR3 reads TGTGCCTGGAGTGTCAGACTAGCTGGGACCGGGGAGCTGTTTTTT. The V gene is TRBV30, the J gene TRBJ2-2; TRBD2 matches 7 bases. CDR3 length: 15 residues. CDR1 is GTSNPN and CDR2 is SVGIG in the germline V gene (reference sequence). The V segment lost 0 bases and the J segment 5 bases; nucleotides outside the gene matches: 6.

The V and J genes are TRBV4-3 and TRBJ2-3; 10 nucleotides align to TRBD2. The V gene's germline CDR1 is LGHNA and CDR2 YSLEER. There are 16 residues in the CDR3. V lost 1 base and J lost 2; bases outside the gene matches: 3. Here the CDR3 reads CASSQGSGGVTDTQYF. The CDR3 DNA is TGCGCCAGCAGCCAAGGCAGCGGGGGGGTCACAGATACGCAGTATTTT.

The V and J genes are TRBV7-9 and TRBJ2-7; either TRBD1 or TRBD2 may fit D (5 bases each). V lost 5 bases and J lost 2, with 13 bases in between. Germline values: CDR1 SEHNR, CDR2 FQNEAQ (reference sequence). The CDR3 consists of 14 residues. Written as DNA, the CDR3 is TGTGCCAGCAGCCCACGGACGGGGCCCTACGAGCAGTACTTC. This codes for CASSPRTGPYEQYF.

This clone was seen a handful of times. This chain links TRBV30 with TRBJ2-5; TRBD2 aligns across 7 bases. The CDR3 totals 14 residues. The junction had 6 bases not matched to a gene; V was cut back by 1 base and J by 4 bases. Per germline, CDR1 GTSNPN and CDR2 SVGIG (reference sequence). CDR3: CAWSASSGGETQYF. The CDR3 region has the DNA TGTGCCTGGAGTGCCTCTAGCGGTGGAGAGACCCAGTACTTC.

This clone was counted between two and nine times. This sequence joins TRBV18 and TRBJ2-4; 9 nucleotides agree with TRBD1. Germline CDR1 KGHSH, CDR2 LQKENI. V shed 3 bases and J 7 bases; nucleotides not matched to a gene: 10. The CDR3 loop spans 16 amino acids. The CDR3 DNA sequence: TGTGCCAGCTCACCCGAGCGACAGGGGGTGAGGAACATTCAGTACTTC. Protein: CASSPERQGVRNIQYF.

This clone showed up just a few times. The rearrangement links TRBV23-1 to TRBJ2-5; 7 bases align to TRBD2. TRBV23-1 is labeled an ORF, and its function is uncertain. J lost 1 base, V lost 4 bases, and 6 bases had no gene match. This CDR3 is 15 amino acids long. The CDR3 DNA sequence: TGCGCCAGCAGTCTCAGCGGGAAAAGCCAAGAGACCCAGTACTTC. Residues: CASSLSGKSQETQYF.

The rearrangement joins TRBV29-1 to TRBJ1-6, with D hard to call. Germline lookup yields CDR1 SQVTM and CDR2 ANQGSEA. Deletions cut 4 bases from V and 6 bases from J, with 13 bases between. CDR3 length equals 14 residues. The CDR3 protein is CSVGGGSGNSPLHF. CDR3 in DNA: TGCAGCGTTGGCGGCGGCTCGGGTAATTCACCCCTCCACTTT. Full variable domain (outside the CDR3, taken from reference TRBV29-1 and TRBJ1-6): SAVISQKPSRDICQRGTSLTIQCQVDSQVTMMFWYRQQPGQSLTLIATANQGSEATYESGFVIDKFPISRPNLTFSTLTVSNMSPEDSSIYLCSVGGGSGNSPLHFGNGTRLTVT.

The chain uses TRBV6-5 and TRBJ2-7, with 7 bases identical to TRBD1. The CDR3 totals 14 residues. Germline lookup yields CDR1 MNHEY and CDR2 SVGAGI. With V trimmed by 6 bases and J by 4 bases, 9 bases remained unmatched. CDR3: CASSPVPGQYEQYF. In nucleotides, the CDR3 is TGTGCCAGCAGCCCCGTCCCGGGACAGTACGAGCAGTACTTC.

V is TRBV4-3 and J is TRBJ2-2; no firm D call. CDR1 LGHNA and CDR2 YSLEER come from the germline V gene. This CDR3 has 15 residues. Trimming removed 0 bases at V and 6 bases at J, with 11 bases between. The CDR3 DNA reads TGCGCCAGCAGCCAAGAAGGAATCGTGCCCGGGGAGCTGTTTTTT. It is translated as CASSQEGIVPGELFF.